Presented here are 31 T cell receptor beta chains from one specimen sequenced in a study of shared clonotypes between healthy human individuals. Only in-frame clones appear in the TCRdb table, and some are missing; sequencing was by immunoSEQ multiplex PCR. Here the sample spans approximately 1,500,000 clones, roughly 96% being singletons. The sample comprised naive CD4+ T cells sorted from blood. The subset: CD45RA+ positively selected. The receptors stem from a young man in good health.

In this sample, this clone turned up once. The chain uses TRBV2 and TRBJ2-3; TRBD1 matches 11 bases. Losses at the gene ends were 8 bases for V and 2 bases for J; bases not matched to a gene: 3. CDR3 length: 14 residues. Germline V gene lookup returns CDR1 SNHLY and CDR2 FYNNEI. The CDR3 reads CASRDRGFTDTQYF. CDR3 in DNA: TGTGCCAGCCGGGACAGGGGGTTCACAGATACGCAGTATTTT.

Concerning this clone: The sample holds other DNA sequences that translate to the same CDR3. The chain recombines TRBV6-5 with TRBJ1-2; 10 bases are a match to TRBD1. The J segment lost 4 bases and the V segment lost 4 bases, leaving 6 bases of the junction unmatched. Looked up from germline, CDR1 is MNHEY and CDR2 is SVGAGI. This CDR3 spans 15 amino acids. The CDR3 region is CASSLGQGTTYGYTF. CDR3 nucleotide sequence: TGTGCCAGCAGTTTGGGACAGGGGACCACCTATGGCTACACCTTC.

The chain recombines TRBV5-1 with TRBJ2-5, with 10 bases fitting TRBD1. The CDR3 extends over 15 amino acids. Germline-derived CDR1 and CDR2 are SGHRS and YFSETQ. The trim removed 3 bases at V and 3 bases at J, leaving 5 bases unmatched. The CDR3: CASSSAGTGEETQYF. The CDR3 nucleotides are TGCGCCAGCAGCTCCGCCGGGACAGGGGAAGAGACCCAGTACTTC.

Concerning this clone itself: This sample includes further DNA sequences coding for the same CDR3. The V gene is TRBV10-3, the J gene TRBJ2-5; D tentatively reads TRBD1 or TRBD2 (6 bases each). CDR1 ENHRY and CDR2 SYGVKD come from the germline V gene. V shed 4 bases and J shed 2 bases, with 8 bases lying between them. CDR3 length equals 13 residues. The CDR3 loop reads CAISVGGQETQYF. Written as DNA, the CDR3 is TGTGCCATCAGTGTAGGGGGGCAAGAGACCCAGTACTTC.

As for this clone: The identical CDR3 is also encoded by other nucleotide sequences in the sample. This sequence joins TRBV6-5 and TRBJ1-3, with 7 bases lining up with TRBD1. Germline V gene lookup returns CDR1 MNHEY and CDR2 SVGAGI. The CDR3 has 15 amino acids. After removal of 2 bases from V and 0 bases from J, the junction contained 1 base not matched to a gene. In DNA, the CDR3 is TGTGCCAGCAGTTACGCAGGGGGCTCTGGAAACACCATATATTTT. Residues: CASSYAGGSGNTIYF.

Here the CDR3 DNA reads TGTGCCAGCACCTACCGGAGGGGTGAAAAACTGTTTTTT. As protein: CASTYRRGEKLFF. V gene TRBV2 combines with J gene TRBJ1-4; a possible D gene is TRBD1 (5 bases). The V and J ends lost 7 bases and 7 bases respectively, with 13 bases between them. This CDR3 has 13 residues. The V gene's germline CDR1 is SNHLY and CDR2 FYNNEI.

This chain connects TRBV6-1 to TRBJ1-5; TRBD1 matches 7 bases. The CDR3 length is 15 residues. Germline V gene sequence: CDR1 MNHNS, CDR2 SASEGT. The trim removed 3 bases at V and 0 bases at J, leaving 2 bases unmatched. The CDR3 region has the DNA TGTGCCAGCAGTGAGACAGGGAATAGCAATCAGCCCCAGCATTTT. Translating it yields CASSETGNSNQPQHF.

The chain couples TRBV29-1 to TRBJ2-2, with TRBD1 identical over 7 bases. Germline CDR1 is SQVTM and CDR2 is ANQGSEA. Unmatched junction bases numbered 7, after V lost 8 bases and J lost 7 bases. The CDR3 loop spans 12 amino acids. The chain's CDR3 is CSLGGAGGELFF. CDR3 bases: TGCAGCCTAGGGGGCGCAGGCGGGGAGCTGTTTTTT.

The V gene is TRBV7-8, the J gene TRBJ2-6; tentative D call: TRBD1 (5 bases). The V gene lost 4 bases and the J gene lost 6 bases, with 7 bases spanning the gap. Germline V gene sequence: CDR1 SGHVS, CDR2 FQNEAQ. The CDR3 is 13 amino acids. CDR3 sequence reads: CASSSGQANVLTF. The CDR3 bases are TGTGCCAGCAGCTCAGGGCAGGCCAACGTCCTGACTTTC.

The V and J genes are TRBV2 and TRBJ2-3, with D possibly TRBD2 on 6 matching bases. Germline V CDR1 and CDR2: SNHLY, FYNNEI. V gave up 4 bases and J gave up 4 bases, with 12 bases separating them. The CDR3 runs to 14 residues. The CDR3 DNA sequence: TGTGCCAGCAGTGCCCGGACTATAGCAGATACGCAGTATTTT. This translates into CASSARTIADTQYF.

This chain links TRBV5-5 with TRBJ2-1, with D unclear. The CDR3 extends over 16 amino acids. CDR1 is SGHKS and CDR2 is YYEKEE in the germline V gene (reference sequence). V dropped 5 bases and J dropped 0 bases, with 15 bases sitting between them. Here the CDR3 reads CASRGRPTDSYNEQFF. The CDR3, as DNA: TGTGCCAGCAGAGGAAGGCCAACGGACTCCTACAATGAGCAGTTCTTC.

This rearrangement joins TRBV9 to TRBJ1-2; TRBD1 is a possible D gene (5 bases). Trimming shortened V by 1 base and J by 8 bases, and 21 bases separated the two germline ends. The CDR3 loop spans 16 amino acids. The germline V gene has CDR1 SGDLS and CDR2 YYNGEE. The CDR3 reads CASSVSVFGAAGGYTF. CDR3 coding DNA: TGTGCCAGCAGCGTATCCGTGTTTGGGGCTGCGGGGGGCTACACCTTC.

The chain is built from TRBV15 and TRBJ2-1, with 7 bases fitting TRBD2. Germline assignment: CDR1 LNHNV and CDR2 YYDKDF (reference sequence). Losses at the gene ends were 5 bases for V and 4 bases for J; bases not matched to a gene: 5. The CDR3 contains 14 residues. The CDR3 sequence is CATSPSGAYNEQFF. The CDR3 coding sequence is TGTGCCACCAGCCCCAGCGGGGCATACAATGAGCAGTTCTTC.

The chain is built from TRBV28 and TRBJ2-7; D is perhaps TRBD1 or TRBD2 (5 bases each). Trimming shortened V by 5 bases and J by 2 bases, and 19 bases separated the two germline ends. CDR1 MDHEN and CDR2 SYDVKM come from the germline V gene. The CDR3 runs to 16 residues. The CDR3 coding sequence is TGTGCCAGCAGTATAGCCGGGACCCGGGGCCCCTACGAGCAGTACTTC. The encoded protein is CASSIAGTRGPYEQYF. Full variable domain (outside the CDR3, taken from reference TRBV28 and TRBJ2-7): DVKVTQSSRYLVKRTGEKVFLECVQDMDHENMFWYRQDPGLGLRLIYFSYDVKMKEKGDIPEGYSVSREKKERFSLILESASTNQTSMYLCASSIAGTRGPYEQYFGPGTRLTVT.

The genes are TRBV6-1 and TRBJ2-7; D not certain. There are 12 residues in the CDR3. Trimming took off 1 base at V and 2 bases at J, with 3 bases between the two ends. Germline lookup yields CDR1 MNHNS and CDR2 SASEGT. For the CDR3, the DNA is TGTGCCAGCAGTGAAGAAGCCTACGAGCAGTACTTC. This sequence encodes CASSEEAYEQYF.

The chain joins TRBV14 to TRBJ2-3, with TRBD2 matching 9 bases. V gave up 1 base and J gave up 4 bases; unmatched junction bases: 9. This CDR3 is 17 amino acids long. Germline lookup yields CDR1 SGHDN and CDR2 FVKESK. CDR3 sequence reads: CASSQGFPAGGPDTQYF. The CDR3 DNA is TGTGCCAGCAGCCAAGGATTCCCAGCGGGAGGTCCAGATACGCAGTATTTT.

The rearrangement uses TRBV5-4 and TRBJ2-3; D unclear. The germline V gene has CDR1 SGHNT and CDR2 YYREEE (reference sequence). The CDR3 covers 14 residues. The V end was cut by 0 bases, the J end by 5 bases, with 10 bases between. CDR3 protein: CASSLAGSKDTQYF. The CDR3 DNA reads as TGTGCCAGCAGCTTGGCGGGCTCAAAAGATACGCAGTATTTT.

This rearrangement joins TRBV11-3 to TRBJ2-1; TRBD2 is a possible D gene (6 bases). The V and J ends lost 6 bases and 2 bases respectively, with 14 bases between them. This CDR3 has 15 residues. Germline V gene data show CDR1 as SGHNT and CDR2 as YENEEA. CDR3 nucleotide sequence: TGTGCCAGCAGGCAGACTAGTGCCGCCTACAATGAGCAGTTCTTC. Amino acid sequence: CASRQTSAAYNEQFF.

The chain combines TRBV6-1 with TRBJ2-1; no firm D call. Trimming pared 0 bases from V and 9 bases from J, leaving 9 bases between. The CDR3 is 13 residues long. Germline CDR1 MNHNS, CDR2 SASEGT. The CDR3 region is CASSEAPSFEQFF. The CDR3 nucleotides read TGTGCCAGCAGTGAAGCGCCAAGCTTTGAGCAGTTCTTC.

The chain couples TRBV29-1 to TRBJ2-5; a weak D match, TRBD2 (5 bases). Germline loops: CDR1 SQVTM, CDR2 ANQGSEA. This CDR3 spans 12 amino acids. Trimming cost V 5 bases and J 3 bases, with 10 bases left between them. CDR3 nucleotide sequence: TGCAGCGTTATGGGGAGAGAAGAGACCCAGTACTTC. Its protein is CSVMGREETQYF.

The CDR3 DNA follows: TGCGCCAGCAGCCAAGATGGCAGGGGGGTTACTGAAGCTTTCTTT. Its translation is CASSQDGRGVTEAFF. This chain uses TRBV4-3 with TRBJ1-1; 7 bases fit TRBD1. The CDR3 spans 15 residues. The germline gives CDR1 LGHNA, CDR2 YSLEER. Trimming cost V 0 bases and J 5 bases; bases outside gene matches: 6.

This chain connects TRBV10-2 to TRBJ2-1, with 10 nucleotides matching TRBD2. The CDR3 is 17 residues long. J was trimmed by 0 bases and V by 8 bases; bases with no gene match: 10. The germline CDR1 and CDR2 sequences are WSHSY and SAAADI. The CDR3 reads CASDRPASGSSYNEQFF. The CDR3 DNA is TGCGCCAGCGATAGACCGGCTAGCGGGAGCTCCTACAATGAGCAGTTCTTC.

The rearrangement uses TRBV5-1 and TRBJ2-2; the D gene is possibly TRBD1 (6 bases). The CDR3 covers 13 residues. The V gene's germline CDR1 is SGHRS and CDR2 YFSETQ. Trimming pared 7 bases from V and 5 bases from J, leaving 12 bases between. The chain's CDR3 is CASEGTGTGELFF. CDR3 in DNA: TGCGCCAGCGAGGGTACAGGGACCGGGGAGCTGTTTTTT.

The CDR3 bases are TGTGCCTGGAGTTGGGACAGGAGGAACACTGAAGCTTTCTTT. Translating it yields CAWSWDRRNTEAFF. The chain is built from TRBV30 and TRBJ1-1; 8 bases align to TRBD1. This CDR3 is built from 14 residues. Unmatched junction bases numbered 3, after V lost 2 bases and J lost 1 base. CDR1 GTSNPN and CDR2 SVGIG come from the germline V gene (reference sequence).

J is TRBJ2-3 and V is TRBV11-2, with D maybe TRBD2 (5 bases). Trimming cost V 5 bases and J 7 bases, with 10 bases left between them. The CDR3 contains 12 residues. The germline V gene has CDR1 SGHAT and CDR2 FQNNGV. CDR3 loop: CASSSPGNTQYF. Written as DNA, the CDR3 is TGTGCCAGCAGCAGCCCCGGGAATACGCAGTATTTT.

V gene TRBV19 combines with J gene TRBJ1-5; D is ambiguous. Trimming shortened V by 4 bases and J by 0 bases, and 10 bases separated the two germline ends. Germline V gives CDR1 LNHDA, CDR2 SQIVND (reference sequence). The CDR3 has 15 residues. The CDR3 is CASSTKEISNQPQHF. DNA of the CDR3: TGTGCCAGTAGTACCAAAGAGATTAGCAATCAGCCCCAGCATTTT. The full variable domain, completed using reference TRBV19 and TRBJ1-5, is DGGITQSPKYLFRKEGQNVTLSCEQNLNHDAMYWYRQDPGQGLRLIYYSQIVNDFQKGDIAEGYSVSREKKESFPLTVTSAQKNPTAFYLCASSTKEISNQPQHFGDGTRLSIL.

Only a few counts were recorded for this clone. The chain recombines TRBV28 with TRBJ1-2; D unresolved. Germline V lookup: CDR1 MDHEN, CDR2 SYDVKM. The CDR3 contains 17 residues. V lost 5 bases to trimming and J lost 0 bases, with 19 bases between them. CDR3 nucleotides: TGTGCCAGCAGTCCCGCATTATCCAGGCAAGCTAACTATGGCTACACCTTC. Its protein is CASSPALSRQANYGYTF.

Of note for this clone: This specimen includes other DNA sequences encoding the same CDR3. This chain joins TRBV18 and TRBJ2-1, with D hard to call. V was trimmed by 2 bases and J by 7 bases, leaving 6 bases between them. The CDR3 contains 12 residues. CDR1 and CDR2 from the germline V gene are KGHSH and LQKENI. The CDR3 sequence is CASSPKGNEQFF. For the CDR3, the DNA is TGTGCCAGCTCACCAAAGGGTAATGAGCAGTTCTTC.

The CDR3 loop reads CASSPSSRSGDTQYF. CDR3 nucleotides: TGTGCCAGCAGCCCCTCTAGTCGTTCGGGAGATACGCAGTATTTT. V is TRBV7-3 and J is TRBJ2-3; D is undetermined. Germline CDR1 SGHTA, CDR2 FQGTGA. The V end was cut by 5 bases, the J end by 5 bases, with 17 bases between. The CDR3 length is 15 residues.

Here the CDR3 DNA reads TGTGCCAGCAGCTTAGATCCGGGACTAGGCCAAGAGACCCAGTACTTC. Translating gives CASSLDPGLGQETQYF. The rearrangement links TRBV11-2 to TRBJ2-5, with TRBD2 matching over 8 bases. Germline CDR1 reads SGHAT; CDR2 reads FQNNGV. With V trimmed by 0 bases and J by 1 base, 4 bases remained unmatched. CDR3 size: 16 residues.

This sequence joins TRBV5-1 and TRBJ1-4; TRBD1 agrees at 8 bases. J was trimmed by 8 bases and V by 7 bases; bases with no gene match: 13. CDR3 length: 15 residues. The germline V gene has CDR1 SGHRS and CDR2 YFSETQ. CDR3 in amino acids: CASAPEGTGGEKLFF. The CDR3, as DNA: TGCGCCAGCGCGCCCGAAGGGACAGGAGGGGAAAAACTGTTTTTT.